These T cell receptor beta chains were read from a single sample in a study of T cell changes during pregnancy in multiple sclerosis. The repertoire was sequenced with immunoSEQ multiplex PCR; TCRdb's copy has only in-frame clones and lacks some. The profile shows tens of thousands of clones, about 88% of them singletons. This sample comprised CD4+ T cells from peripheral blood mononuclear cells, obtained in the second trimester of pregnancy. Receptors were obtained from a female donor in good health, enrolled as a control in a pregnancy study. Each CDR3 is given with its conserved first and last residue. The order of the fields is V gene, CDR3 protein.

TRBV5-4 CASTPGQGTWGYTF
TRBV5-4 CASSTRLAGGRGETQYF
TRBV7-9 CASSLALGADSGNTIYF
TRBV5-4 CASKSEGGRKETQYF
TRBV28 CASSFSGGGNTIYF
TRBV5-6 CASSRDRANQPQHF
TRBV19 CASLRRGTGANVLTF
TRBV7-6 CASSQVRGMNTEAFF
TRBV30 CAWTGTGAGELFF
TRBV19 CASSLDRGPGNTIYF
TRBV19 CASSIGQGGDQPQHF
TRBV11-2 CASNRDWTTGELFF
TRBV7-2 CASSPLNLSEQFF
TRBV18 CASSPDTGRQETQYF
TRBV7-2 CASSLGGQGLGSKHGEAFF
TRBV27 CASSLSSGGRAFF
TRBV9 CASSKLAGDTDTQYF
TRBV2 CASRGQVEYGYTF
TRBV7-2 CASSQGTGVTDTQYF
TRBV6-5 CASSSVGGGNYGYTF
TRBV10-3 CAISESVAGAYEQYF
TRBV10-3 CAINTTGGIDPYTEAFF
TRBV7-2 CASSLEDTTEAFF
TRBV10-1 CASSERTGVVDTQYF
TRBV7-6 CASSPVPGAGANVLTF
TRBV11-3 CASSPGGTLGEQYF
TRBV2 CASRLTGGLNTEAFF
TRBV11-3 CASSLDLGGAAYNEQFF